The clone carrying this TCR beta chain was picked up many times. Its antigen is unidentified. The data stem from a study of read filtering for tumor transcriptome and immune sequencing. At the level of the study: The cohort had roughly 17 men and approximately 13 women aged roughly 40 to 90, mean about 70 years. TCR-mapped reads were about 4.05 to 11 million with IR-seq versus 85 to 1273 with RNA-seq. Notes on the study in general: IR-seq captured clonotypes deeper and more reliably than RNA-seq.

The library was built from roughly 400 ng RNA with molecular barcoded adaptors for alpha/delta and beta/gamma chains. TCRdb used MiXCR to reprocess the reads, holding one entry per CDR3 protein. The repertoire holds around 130,000 distinct CDR3 sequences, with approximately 13% as singletons. The V gene lost 3 bases and the J gene lost 7 bases, with 22 bases spanning the gap. Germline values: CDR1 MNHEY, CDR2 SMNVEV (reference sequence). This CDR3 has 17 residues. At the time of active disease, bone marrow was collected from every patient. This receptor was identified in a donor aged 40 or older with multiple myeloma. V usage is TRBV27 and J usage is TRBJ2-1; a weak D match, TRBD1 (6 bases). The sequenced material came from a population of CD138-negative cells sorted from bone marrow. The CDR3 sequence: CASSFSVALEGDNEQFF. The CDR3, as DNA: TGTGCCAGCAGTTTCAGTGTAGCCCTTGAGGGGGATAATGAGCAGTTCTTC.